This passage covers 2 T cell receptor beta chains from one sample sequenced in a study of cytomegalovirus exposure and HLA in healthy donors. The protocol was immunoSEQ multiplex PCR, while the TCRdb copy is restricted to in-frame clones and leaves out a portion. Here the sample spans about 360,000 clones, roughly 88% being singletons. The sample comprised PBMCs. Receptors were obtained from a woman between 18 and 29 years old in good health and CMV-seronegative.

The CDR3 DNA sequence: TGTGCCTGGAGCGGGACAGGGTTGGCTGGCTACACCTTC. It specifies CAWSGTGLAGYTF. The chain combines TRBV30 with TRBJ1-2, with 9 positions matching TRBD1. Germline lookup yields CDR1 GTSNPN and CDR2 SVGIG (reference sequence). With 3 bases clipped from V and 7 bases from J, the junction kept 6 bases outside the gene matches. CDR3 length: 13 amino acids.

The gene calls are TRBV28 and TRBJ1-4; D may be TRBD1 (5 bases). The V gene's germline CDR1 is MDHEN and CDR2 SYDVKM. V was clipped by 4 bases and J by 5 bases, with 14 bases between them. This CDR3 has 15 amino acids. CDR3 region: CASSSHGTENEKLFF. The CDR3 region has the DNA TGTGCCAGCAGTTCCCACGGGACTGAGAATGAAAAACTGTTTTTT. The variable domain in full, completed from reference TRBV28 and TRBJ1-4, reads DVKVTQSSRYLVKRTGEKVFLECVQDMDHENMFWYRQDPGLGLRLIYFSYDVKMKEKGDIPEGYSVSREKKERFSLILESASTNQTSMYLCASSSHGTENEKLFFGSGTQLSVL.